The clone carrying this T cell receptor beta chain has only a few counts. The source of the sample is a study of blood T cell repertoires in COVID-19. The method was immunoSEQ multiplex PCR; TCRdb's version includes in-frame clones alone and lacks a portion of them. The sample yields about 39,000 clones, 87% seen once. CDR3 length: 15 amino acids. The V and J ends lost 0 bases and 0 bases respectively, with 10 bases between them. Germline assignment: CDR1 SGDLS and CDR2 YYNGEE. The material sequenced was peripheral blood. The V call is TRBV9, the J call TRBJ2-7, with D unclear. The sequence was obtained from a man between 50 and 59 years old with active or convalescent COVID-19. CDR3 DNA: TGTGCCAGCAGCGTAGAGGCAGGTAGCTCCTACGAGCAGTACTTC. This codes for CASSVEAGSSYEQYF. Drawing the rest from reference TRBV9 and TRBJ2-7, the complete variable domain is DSGVTQTPKHLITATGQRVTLRCSPRSGDLSVYWYQQSLDQGLQFLIQYYNGEERAKGNILERFSAQQFPDLHSELNLSSLELGDSALYFCASSVEAGSSYEQYFGPGTRLTVT.